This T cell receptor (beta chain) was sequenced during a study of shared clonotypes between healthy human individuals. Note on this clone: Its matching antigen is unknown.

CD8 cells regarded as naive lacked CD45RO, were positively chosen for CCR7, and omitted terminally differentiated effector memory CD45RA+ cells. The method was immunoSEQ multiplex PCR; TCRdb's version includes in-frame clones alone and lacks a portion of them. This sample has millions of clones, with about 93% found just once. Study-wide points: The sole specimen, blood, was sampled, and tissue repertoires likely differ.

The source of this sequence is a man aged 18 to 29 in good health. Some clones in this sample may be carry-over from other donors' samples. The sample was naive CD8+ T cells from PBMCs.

CDR3 loop: CASSGLIAGGPMDTQYF. Written as DNA, the CDR3 is TGTGCCAGCAGTGGCCTGATAGCGGGAGGCCCCATGGATACGCAGTATTTT. V usage is TRBV7-9 and J usage is TRBJ2-3, with 10 bases that match TRBD2. CDR1 is SEHNR and CDR2 is FQNEAQ in the germline V gene (reference sequence). The V and J ends lost 6 bases and 6 bases, in that order; junction bases with no gene match: 15. This CDR3 is 17 amino acids long.